This T cell receptor beta chain originates from a study of T cell responses to AZD1222 COVID-19 vaccine. This clone has just a few counts. Its antigen is currently unknown. Some clones are missing from TCRdb's copy, which holds only in-frame ones; the method was immunoSEQ multiplex PCR. The table lists approximately 120,000 clones, approximately 91% of them singletons. Study findings and constraints: Only a handful of AZD1222 recipients, several in all, had baseline seropositivity.

The CDR3 extends over 15 amino acids. The ends were cut back, 0 bases at V and 1 base at J, with 11 bases in the middle. Germline V gene lookup returns CDR1 SGHRS and CDR2 YFSETQ. The receptor was derived from an adult in good health. This sample comprised peripheral blood, obtained on day 0 of MenACWY control vaccination. The rearrangement joins TRBV5-1 to TRBJ2-7; D may be TRBD2 (7 bases). Here the CDR3 reads CASSLEGRGSYEQYF. CDR3 nucleotides: TGCGCCAGCAGCTTGGAAGGGAGGGGGTCCTACGAGCAGTACTTC.